These 12 T cell receptor beta chains came from one sample sequenced in a study of cytomegalovirus exposure and HLA in healthy donors. PCR involved 60 Vbeta and 13 Jbeta primers. Sequencing used immunoSEQ multiplex PCR; TCRdb keeps in-frame clones, though not all of them. The data show some 150,000 clones, 70% to 80% seen once. Sequenced material: PBMCs. These receptors all stem from a woman in her 30s in good health and CMV-seropositive.

The chain carries TRBV2 and TRBJ1-2; 8 nucleotides match TRBD1. This CDR3 comprises 19 residues. Germline V gives CDR1 SNHLY, CDR2 FYNNEI. The V and J ends lost 3 bases and 6 bases, in that order; junction bases with no gene match: 21. CDR3 nucleotides: TGTGCCAGCAGTGAGTGGCAGGGGGCACCGGTGGCTGTTGAAAATGGCTACACCTTC. The encoded protein is CASSEWQGAPVAVENGYTF.

This sequence joins TRBV7-2 and TRBJ2-7, with D possibly TRBD2 on 5 matching bases. Looked up from germline, CDR1 is SGHTA and CDR2 is FQGNSA. Trimming removed 3 bases from V and 1 base from J, with 7 bases in between. The CDR3 consists of 13 residues. The CDR3 nucleotides are TGTGCCAGCAGCTTGGCGGGTTCCTACGAGCAGTACTTC. The encoded protein is CASSLAGSYEQYF.

The rearrangement links TRBV5-6 to TRBJ2-3; 7 nucleotides line up with TRBD1. Trimming cost V 1 base and J 1 base; bases outside gene matches: 3. CDR3 length equals 15 residues. Germline lookup yields CDR1 SGHDT and CDR2 YYEEEE. The CDR3 DNA sequence: TGTGCCAGCAGCTTGACAGGGGACCGCACAGATACGCAGTATTTT. Its protein product is CASSLTGDRTDTQYF.

J is TRBJ1-5 and V is TRBV28, with 9 bases matching TRBD1. After removal of 8 bases from V and 7 bases from J, the junction contained 12 bases not matched to a gene. Germline V gives CDR1 MDHEN, CDR2 SYDVKM. The CDR3 spans 15 residues. The DNA of the CDR3 is TGTGCCAGCGAGTGGGGACAGGGTTTTCGGCAGCCCCAGCATTTT. It yields the protein CASEWGQGFRQPQHF.

The chain combines TRBV19 with TRBJ1-1; no reliable D call. Germline assignment: CDR1 LNHDA and CDR2 SQIVND (reference sequence). The germline V and J ends were trimmed by 6 bases and 0 bases, with 14 bases remaining between them. This CDR3 has 15 amino acids. CDR3 sequence reads: CASSPQSEMNTEAFF. The CDR3 coding sequence is TGTGCCAGTAGCCCACAGTCTGAGATGAACACTGAAGCTTTCTTT.

The V gene is TRBV27, the J gene TRBJ1-3, with D tentatively TRBD1 (5 bases). Germline CDR1 and CDR2: MNHEY and SMNVEV (reference sequence). Deletions cut 6 bases from V and 4 bases from J, with 22 bases between. The CDR3 spans 17 residues. CDR3 nucleotide sequence: TGTGCCAGCAGCTCCCTAGGCGGGACCGGGGTGGGAAACACCATATATTTT. Amino acid sequence: CASSSLGGTGVGNTIYF.

The chain carries TRBV4-3 and TRBJ2-3, with D tentatively TRBD1 (8 bases). The CDR3 consists of 14 residues. Trimming removed 1 base at V and 10 bases at J, with 15 bases between. The germline gives CDR1 LGHNA, CDR2 YSLEER. CDR3 sequence: CASSQADRDYAQYF. As DNA, the CDR3 is TGCGCCAGCAGCCAAGCGGACAGGGACTATGCGCAGTATTTT.

The chain links TRBV2 to TRBJ2-7; 8 nucleotides align to TRBD1. This CDR3 is built from 14 residues. V dropped 2 bases and J dropped 1; count of bases not matched to a gene: 1. Germline loops: CDR1 SNHLY, CDR2 FYNNEI. The CDR3 region is CASSENRGSYEQYF. CDR3 bases: TGTGCCAGCAGTGAAAACAGGGGGTCCTACGAGCAGTACTTC.

The V and J genes are TRBV2 and TRBJ1-5; D gene unclear. V lost 6 bases, J lost 0 bases, and 9 bases lay in between. This CDR3 region has 14 residues. CDR1 is SNHLY and CDR2 is FYNNEI in the germline V gene. The CDR3 DNA reads as TGTGCCAGCAGGGCAGGCTTTAGCAATCAGCCCCAGCATTTT. Translated, it gives CASRAGFSNQPQHF.

The chain joins TRBV28 to TRBJ1-2, with a tentative D call TRBD1 (5 bases). Trimming cost V 6 bases and J 6 bases, with 23 bases left between them. Per germline, CDR1 MDHEN and CDR2 SYDVKM. The CDR3 covers 16 residues. The CDR3 bases are TGTGCCAGCAGCCTCCTGGGGGGATCGGCCTTCGATGGCTACACCTTC. Its protein product is CASSLLGGSAFDGYTF.

This chain uses TRBV6-5 with TRBJ2-7, with D perhaps matching TRBD1 (7 bases). The germline V gene has CDR1 MNHEY and CDR2 SVGAGI. The CDR3 runs 15 residues. Trimming shortened V by 2 bases and J by 5 bases, and 16 bases separated the two germline ends. CDR3 loop: CASSYGAGGWHEQYF. DNA of the CDR3: TGTGCCAGCAGTTACGGAGCAGGGGGGTGGCACGAGCAGTACTTC.

The rearrangement joins TRBV15 to TRBJ1-1; D might be TRBD1 (6 bases). The V and J ends lost 1 base and 0 bases respectively, with 12 bases between them. Germline CDR1 reads LNHNV; CDR2 reads YYDKDF (reference sequence). The CDR3 has 16 amino acids. The CDR3 DNA sequence: TGTGCCACCAGCAGAGCAACAGGGTTAATGAACACTGAAGCTTTCTTT. It is translated as CATSRATGLMNTEAFF.